These 18 T cell receptor beta chains came from one sample sequenced in a study of T-cell memory formation after mild COVID-19 (dated by TCRdb to about 2021). The library relied on 5' RACE. TCRdb records Illumina NovaSeq 6000 as the sequencer. TCRdb redid the processing of the public reads, applying fastp at Q25 and MiXCR, and retained in-frame beta chains. Rows with a matching CDR3 protein are joined into one entry that keeps the most common DNA and genes. The sample table lists about 270,000 distinct CDR3 sequences, about a sixth of them with a count of one. The ten top clones hold 20% to 25% of the sample. Sequencing was done on a sample of PBMCs or a T cell subset sorted from them (not recorded which). These receptors were obtained from a man aged 18-30 years who had mild COVID-19 (a few samples of this study predate the infection). The sample titles of this study are shuffled in the database, so cell type and time point are left out; the donor was told from shared clones.

The V gene is TRBV18, the J gene TRBJ2-7; either TRBD1 or TRBD2 may fit D (5 bases each). CDR1 KGHSH and CDR2 LQKENI come from the germline V gene. Trimming removed 3 bases at V and 4 bases at J, with 19 bases between. The CDR3 length is 16 residues. The CDR3 region has the DNA TGTGCCAGCTCACCCAGGACTGGAGAGGGGTTATACGAGCAGTACGTC. Translation: CASSPRTGEGLYEQYV.

V gene TRBV29-1 combines with J gene TRBJ2-2; D unresolved. The CDR3 is made up of 13 amino acids. CDR1 is SQVTM, CDR2 ANQGSEA, per germline. Trimming removed 1 base from V and 4 bases from J, with 7 bases in between. This chain's CDR3 is CSVEGSVTGELFF. The CDR3 DNA sequence: TGCAGCGTTGAAGGGAGCGTCACCGGGGAGCTGTTTTTT.

This clonotype was recorded at least ten times. V is TRBV7-2 and J is TRBJ2-2, with D perhaps given as TRBD1 or TRBD2 (5 bases each). V was cut by 6 bases and J by 1 base, with 18 bases left in between. CDR1 SGHTA and CDR2 FQGNSA come from the germline V gene. This CDR3 spans 17 amino acids. This chain's CDR3 is CASRSFGTDLNTGELFF. The CDR3 DNA sequence: TGTGCCAGCAGGTCGTTTGGGACGGATCTGAACACCGGGGAGCTGTTTTTT. Filled out from reference TRBV7-2 and TRBJ2-2, the complete variable domain reads GAGVSQSPSNKVTEKGKDVELRCDPISGHTALYWYRQSLGQGLEFLIYFQGNSAPDKSGLPSDRFSAERTGGSVSTLTIQRTQQEDSAVYLCASRSFGTDLNTGELFFGEGSRLTVL.

In its sample, this clonotype was seen a few times. The J gene is TRBJ2-5, the V gene TRBV7-3, with TRBD2 matching 10 bases. V trimming: 4 bases; J trimming: 6 bases; junction bases outside the gene matches: 14. Germline CDR1 SGHTA, CDR2 FQGTGA. The CDR3 sequence is 17 residues long. Here the CDR3 reads CASSYPGLATSLQTQYF. The CDR3 DNA sequence: TGTGCCAGCAGCTATCCGGGACTAGCGACTTCCTTGCAGACCCAGTACTTC.

This chain uses TRBV6-6 with TRBJ2-7; the match to TRBD2 covers 9 bases. CDR3 size: 16 residues. Per germline, CDR1 MNHNY and CDR2 SVGAGI (reference sequence). V lost 5 bases and J lost 2; bases outside the gene matches: 10. The DNA for the CDR3 is TGTGCCAGCAGTCGCCCGCGGGGGGGCCATACCTACGAGCAGTACTTC. Translating gives CASSRPRGGHTYEQYF.

This clonotype was observed a handful of times. V is TRBV7-9 and J is TRBJ1-2; D gene ambiguous. The CDR3 runs 12 residues. Trimming cost V 4 bases and J 5 bases, with 8 bases left between them. Germline assignment: CDR1 SEHNR and CDR2 FQNEAQ (reference sequence). CDR3 coding DNA: TGTGCCAGCAGCTCCGACCAGTATGGCTACACCTTC. Amino acid sequence: CASSSDQYGYTF.

This clonotype has more than one count but fewer than ten. CDR3 coding DNA: TGCGCCAGCAGCGCCTCTCCGGGGTTGTACGAGCAGTACTTC. Encoded protein: CASSASPGLYEQYF. The rearrangement links TRBV5-1 to TRBJ2-7, with D possibly matching TRBD2 (5 bases). The CDR3 is 14 amino acids. With 4 bases removed from V and 4 bases from J, the gap between germline ends came to 15 bases. Germline CDR1 and CDR2: SGHRS and YFSETQ.

The gene calls are TRBV5-1 and TRBJ1-4; D possibly corresponds to TRBD1 (5 bases). V was cut by 0 bases and J by 8 bases, with 14 bases left in between. Germline-derived CDR1 and CDR2 are SGHRS and YFSETQ. This CDR3 comprises 15 residues. The CDR3, as DNA: TGCGCCAGCAGCTTGGCCGGGGACGCGGGCGAAAAACTGTTTTTT. The encoded protein is CASSLAGDAGEKLFF.

This clonotype was picked up a small number of times. This chain links TRBV4-3 with TRBJ2-6; no reliable D call. The CDR3 has 15 amino acids. V was trimmed by 1 base and J by 0 bases, leaving 4 bases between them. The germline gives CDR1 LGHNA, CDR2 YSLEER. CDR3 amino acids: CASSQGFSGANVLTF. The CDR3 region has the DNA TGCGCCAGCAGCCAAGGATTCTCTGGGGCCAACGTCCTGACTTTC.

This clonotype came up a few times. The rearrangement joins TRBV4-3 to TRBJ1-1; TRBD1 aligns across 9 bases. Germline V gene data show CDR1 as LGHNA and CDR2 as YSLEER. V shed 4 bases, J shed 0 bases, and the junction held 12 bases outside the gene matches. The CDR3 spans 18 residues. The CDR3 here is CASSLDTGTGTLNTEAFF. Here the CDR3 DNA reads TGCGCCAGCAGCCTAGACACCGGGACAGGGACGTTGAACACTGAAGCTTTCTTT.

This clonotype was found a few times. The chain links TRBV5-4 to TRBJ2-3; perhaps D is TRBD1 or TRBD2 (5 bases each). V shed 4 bases and J shed 0 bases, with 12 bases lying between them. This CDR3 spans 15 amino acids. CDR1 is SGHNT and CDR2 is YYREEE in the germline V gene (reference sequence). In DNA form, the CDR3 reads TGTGCCAGCAGCCCCTCATGGGGGAGCACAGATACGCAGTATTTT. Amino acids: CASSPSWGSTDTQYF. Combining the CDR3 with reference TRBV5-4 and TRBJ2-3 gives the whole variable domain ETGVTQSPTHLIKTRGQQVTLRCSSQSGHNTVSWYQQALGQGPQFIFQYYREEENGRGNFPPRFSGLQFPNYSSELNVNALELDDSALYLCASSPSWGSTDTQYFGPGTRLTVL.

In its sample, this clonotype was seen many times. CDR3 amino acids: CASSTGTVGGKQYV. The CDR3, as DNA: TGCGCCAGCAGCACCGGGACAGTCGGTGGGAAGCAGTACGTC. V and J are TRBV5-1 and TRBJ2-7; 7 bases are shared with TRBD1. The CDR3 loop spans 14 amino acids. Looked up from germline, CDR1 is SGHRS and CDR2 is YFSETQ. V lost 4 bases, J lost 8 bases, and 12 bases stayed unmatched.

The chain has TRBV18 and TRBJ2-4; 8 nucleotides agree with TRBD1. CDR1 is KGHSH, CDR2 LQKENI, per germline. The CDR3 consists of 13 residues. Germline trimming cut 2 bases from V and 7 bases from J; bases unmatched to any gene: 1. The CDR3 DNA is TGTGCCAGCTCACCAAACAGGGGGAACATTCAGTACTTC. Translation: CASSPNRGNIQYF.

This clonotype was seen only a few times. The chain links TRBV7-2 to TRBJ1-5, with a weak D call TRBD1 (6 bases). The CDR3 is 14 residues long. V gave up 1 base and J gave up 7 bases, with 11 bases separating them. Germline values: CDR1 SGHTA, CDR2 FQGNSA. Here the CDR3 DNA reads TGTGCCAGCAGCTTAGAAAGGGGGTTACAGCCCCAGCATTTT. Translation gives CASSLERGLQPQHF.

A note on this clonotype: Likely a read error: the CDR3 ends without its conserved phenylalanine or tryptophan. The DNA is left out, because the CDR3 cannot be placed on it with certainty; the CDR3 is given as TCRdb lists it. V and J are TRBV12-3 or TRBV12-4 and TRBJ2-1; the listed D gene, TRBD2, was not tested against the DNA. The CDR3 extends over 11 residues, inclusive of both ends. The chain's CDR3 is CASSLGLVGEI.

This clonotype was detected a few times. J is TRBJ1-1 and V is TRBV7-9; D unresolved. V was trimmed by 11 bases and J by 0 bases, leaving 22 bases between them. This CDR3 region has 16 residues. CDR1 is SEHNR and CDR2 is FQNEAQ in the germline V gene (reference sequence). The CDR3 DNA sequence: TGTGCCGGCCGGGAAGGGCGGTCCATGGTGAACACTGAAGCTTTCTTT. Translating it yields CAGREGRSMVNTEAFF.

CDR3 bases: TGTGCCAGCAGCCTCTGGGCTTACCCGGATACGCAGTATTTT. Its protein product is CASSLWAYPDTQYF. The V and J genes are TRBV7-9 and TRBJ2-3; D remains unclear. Trimming removed 5 bases at V and 6 bases at J, with 15 bases between. This CDR3 spans 14 amino acids. The germline gives CDR1 SEHNR, CDR2 FQNEAQ (reference sequence).

The chain combines TRBV6-1 with TRBJ2-3; possible D gene TRBD2, 7 bases. The V end was cut by 6 bases, the J end by 4 bases, with 20 bases between. CDR3 length: 16 amino acids. Germline values: CDR1 MNHNS, CDR2 SASEGT. The CDR3 sequence is CASSETRGARPDTQYF. DNA of the CDR3: TGTGCCAGCAGCGAAACCCGGGGGGCGAGGCCAGATACGCAGTATTTT.